This T cell receptor (beta chain) was obtained from a study of glioma-infiltrating T cells after dendritic cell vaccination. Using immunoSEQ multiplex PCR, the repertoire was profiled, and TCRdb retains in-frame clones only, with some absent. The sample gives tens of thousands of clones, over 85% of which show up once; roughly 3.2% is in the top ten. V was trimmed by 5 bases and J by 1 base, leaving 14 bases between them. This CDR3 has 15 residues. Germline CDR1 and CDR2: SNHLY and FYNNEI. The receptor's source is a human donor with glioblastoma. The sample consisted of blood, taken before dendritic cell vaccination. The chain recombines TRBV2 with TRBJ1-1; D is perhaps TRBD1 (6 bases). The CDR3 DNA reads as TGTGCCAGCAGTCCAGGGGCTCGGCCGAACACTGAAGCTTTCTTT. It specifies CASSPGARPNTEAFF.